Listed below are T cell receptor beta chains from one sample, sequenced in a study of regulatory T cells in long-lasting Graves disease. MiXCR was run by TCRdb on the multiplex PCR reads, yielding one entry per CDR3 protein. The sample has a few hundred thousand distinct CDR3 sequences; about a quarter are singletons. Specimen: peripheral blood mononuclear cells (PBMCs), collected when the disease was refractory, from a patient treated with antithyroid drugs. These receptors were obtained from a female donor with Graves disease. Each CDR3 is given with its conserved first and last residue. Each record gives: CDR3 DNA, CDR3 protein, V gene, clone size, J gene, D gene. The D gene is left open where the match is weak. The size entry is marked missing in some rows and otherwise reads once, few, many or a size class.

TGTGCCAGTAATTATCGGGACTCCCCCTACGAGCAGTACTTC CASNYRDSPYEQYF TRBV19 . TRBJ2-7 .
TGTGCCTGGAGTGGTCTCTCTGGTCTCTCTGGGGCCAACGTCCTGACTTTC CAWSGLSGLSGANVLTF TRBV30 . TRBJ2-6 .
TGTGCCAGCCTCAGAGGTGGACAGGGACGCAATCAGCCCCAGCATTTT CASLRGGQGRNQPQHF TRBV28 many TRBJ1-5 TRBD1
TGTGCCAGCAGCTTAGCAGGGAAGTATGGCTACACCTTC CASSLAGKYGYTF TRBV7-8 many TRBJ1-2 .
TGTGCCATCAGTGACCGAGTAAACTACGAGCAGTACTTC CAISDRVNYEQYF TRBV10-3 . TRBJ2-7 .
TGTGCCTGGAATGGGGGCATTTTTCAGCCCCAGCATTTT CAWNGGIFQPQHF TRBV30 . TRBJ1-5 .
TGTGCCAGCTCACCGTTAGACCCGACAGGGCCTCAAGAGACCCAGTACTTC CASSPLDPTGPQETQYF TRBV18 . TRBJ2-5 TRBD1
TGTGCCTGGAGACGCCCGGGAAGGGCTGAAGCTTTCTTT CAWRRPGRAEAFF TRBV30 . TRBJ1-1 .
TGCGCCAGCAGCCAAGTGGGGATAGGGAACACCGGGGAGCTGTTTTTT CASSQVGIGNTGELFF TRBV4-1 . TRBJ2-2 .
TGTGCCAGCAGCTTAGATCACGCTAGGTGCACCTTC CASSLDHARCTF TRBV11-2 many TRBJ1-2 .
TGTGCCAGCAACCTGGGACAGGGGAATAACTACGAGCAGTACTTC CASNLGQGNNYEQYF TRBV12-3/TRBV12-4 many TRBJ2-7 TRBD1
TGTGCCTGGCGACTAGCGGGAGGTGGAGAGACCCAGTACTTC CAWRLAGGGETQYF TRBV30 . TRBJ2-5 TRBD2
TGTGCCACCAGTGGACGAGGGACTAGCGGATCCAATGAGCAGTTCTTC CATSGRGTSGSNEQFF TRBV24-1 . TRBJ2-1 TRBD2
TGTGCCTGGGCCCGGGGAGGCAATCAGCCCCAGCATTTT CAWARGGNQPQHF TRBV30 . TRBJ1-5 .
TGTGCTAGTGCCGGGGGACAGCTTAATCAGCCCCAGCATTTT CASAGGQLNQPQHF TRBV12-5 once TRBJ1-5 TRBD1
TGTGCCAGCAGCTTGGGTCTATTCGGCAATCAGCCCCAGCATTTT CASSLGLFGNQPQHF TRBV7-2 . TRBJ1-5 .
TGTGCCAGCAGCCAAACCCCGGACTTTCAGGGGCAGTACTTC CASSQTPDFQGQYF TRBV3-1 . TRBJ2-7 .
TGTGCCAGCAACTATGTGGACACTGAAGCTTTCTTT CASNYVDTEAFF TRBV2 few TRBJ1-1 .
TGTGCCAGCAGCTTAAGTCCGATCTCTGGGGCCAACGTCCTGACTTTC CASSLSPISGANVLTF TRBV7-8 many TRBJ2-6 .
TGTGCCAGCAGCGCCGATCTAGGCCAAGAGACCCAGTACTTC CASSADLGQETQYF TRBV28 many TRBJ2-5 .
TGTGCCAGCAGTAGGGCTCGCACCTACGAGCAGTACTTC CASSRARTYEQYF TRBV7-9 . TRBJ2-7 .
TGTGCCAGCAGTTTATTGATGGAGAACACCATATATTTT CASSLLMENTIYF TRBV12-3/TRBV12-4 few TRBJ1-3 .
TGTGCCAGCAGCCAAGACAGAGCACTAGCCAAAAACATTCAGTACTTC CASSQDRALAKNIQYF TRBV3-1 many TRBJ2-4 .
TGTGCCTGGAGTGTGCTATCTCACGAGCAGTACTTC CAWSVLSHEQYF TRBV30 many TRBJ2-7 .
TGTGCCTGGGGAAGGACAGGGGGGGACACTGAAGCTTTCTTT CAWGRTGGDTEAFF TRBV30 many TRBJ1-1 TRBD1
TGCATGGGGGCGGCGGGAGGGCCTCTGGAGACCCAGTACTTC CMGAAGGPLETQYF TRBV20-1 many TRBJ2-5 TRBD2
TGCGCCAGCAGCTCGCGGACATTGGGTTATGGCTACACCTTC CASSSRTLGYGYTF TRBV5-1 . TRBJ1-2 .
TGTGCCAGCAGCCAAGATCCGGGGGCCCAGTACTTC CASSQDPGAQYF TRBV14 few TRBJ2-4 .
TGTGCCAGCAGTGTATACAGAGACACTGGAGCTTTCTTT CASSVYRDTGAFF TRBV2 few TRBJ1-1 .
TGCGCCAGCAGTTTTCCCTCCGGACAGGGGGTCCTCGATGGCTACACCTTC CASSFPSGQGVLDGYTF TRBV5-1 few TRBJ1-2 TRBD1
TGTGCCAGCAGTGGCTCAGCTAGCACAACCCCGGATACGCAGTATTTT CASSGSASTTPDTQYF TRBV2 . TRBJ2-3 .
TGTGCCAGCAGTTCCCTCGGACAGGGGGTCTTGGGCGAGCAGTACTTC CASSSLGQGVLGEQYF TRBV6-5 many TRBJ2-7 TRBD1
TGTGCCATCACCAGGACAGGGAACACTGAAGCTTTCTTT CAITRTGNTEAFF TRBV10-3 . TRBJ1-1 TRBD1
TGCGCCAGCAGCACGGGACAATTTGAAAAACTGTTTTTT CASSTGQFEKLFF TRBV5-1 . TRBJ1-4 .
TGTGCCAGCAGTTTAGTTGTAGGGGGCAGCCAGCCCCAGCATTTT CASSLVVGGSQPQHF TRBV28 . TRBJ1-5 TRBD1
TGTGCCAGCAGGCCGTTGATGACCCTTTCTTCACCCCTCCACTTT CASRPLMTLSSPLHF TRBV7-9 few TRBJ1-6 .
TGTGCCAGCAGCGTAGAGGGACAGGTGCATTCACCCCTCCACTTT CASSVEGQVHSPLHF TRBV9 few TRBJ1-6 TRBD1
TGTGCCATCAGTGAAAGGGGGACAGGTGGCTACACCTTC CAISERGTGGYTF TRBV10-3 few TRBJ1-2 TRBD1
TGTGCCTGGACTACCGGGGTGAACACTGAAGCTTTCTTT CAWTTGVNTEAFF TRBV30 once TRBJ1-1 .
TGTGCCAGCAGCCTCGACAGTATCTCCTACGAGCAGTACTTC CASSLDSISYEQYF TRBV7-8 . TRBJ2-7 .
TGTGCCAGCAGTTACAGCGGGACGAGCTCCTACGAGCAGTACTTC CASSYSGTSSYEQYF TRBV6-5 many TRBJ2-7 TRBD2
TGTGCCAGCAACTTCCGGGACAGAGTAACCTACGAGCAGTACTTC CASNFRDRVTYEQYF TRBV28 . TRBJ2-7 TRBD1
TGTGCCAGCAGCGTCCTGGAGTGGGCCCTTTGGGGCTACACCTTC CASSVLEWALWGYTF TRBV28 many TRBJ1-2 .
TGTGCCAGCAGTTTACGCCGGTTGGGCTATGGCTACACCTTC CASSLRRLGYGYTF TRBV27 few TRBJ1-2 .
TGTGCCAGCAGTGATTCGGGGGCCAAAAACATTCAGTACTTC CASSDSGAKNIQYF TRBV2 many TRBJ2-4 .
TGTGCCAGCAATACAGGACAGGGGAACAATGAGCAGTTCTTC CASNTGQGNNEQFF TRBV2 . TRBJ2-1 TRBD1
TGCGCCAGCAGCTTGAGGGGACAGGGGACCGGGGAGCTGTTTTTT CASSLRGQGTGELFF TRBV5-1 . TRBJ2-2 TRBD1
TGTGCCAGCAGCCAACTATCAAGCGGGAGTTCGCAAGAGACCCAGTACTTC CASSQLSSGSSQETQYF TRBV3-1 . TRBJ2-5 TRBD2
TGCGCCAGCAGCTTGGTAATGGGACAGGTCACTGAAGCTTTCTTT CASSLVMGQVTEAFF TRBV5-1 . TRBJ1-1 TRBD1
TGTGCCAGCAGCTTAGGACTCAGCTCCTACGAGCAGTACTTC CASSLGLSSYEQYF TRBV7-2 many TRBJ2-7 .
TGCGCCAGCATGCCGGCGGAGGGGGGAACCTACGAGCAGTACTTC CASMPAEGGTYEQYF TRBV4-1 few TRBJ2-7 .
TGTGCCAGCAGCCAAGATCGTGTAGCTCTGCAGTACTTC CASSQDRVALQYF TRBV3-1 . TRBJ2-7 .
TGTGCCAGCAGCTTAGAAGGAAACACCATATATTTT CASSLEGNTIYF TRBV28 many TRBJ1-3 .
TGCAGTGCGGGAGGAATGAATGAGCAGTTCTTC CSAGGMNEQFF TRBV20-1 . TRBJ2-1 .